What follows is one T cell receptor beta chain and its context. Ten or more counts support this clonotype. It has no known antigen specificity. The input lacks base qualities; no much larger clone sits a single base away. TCRdb names Illumina HiSeq 2000 as the instrument used. TCR beta chain libraries were generated by multiplex PCR amplification. High-throughput sequencing was used to analyze the amplified TCR beta chain products. The raw public data were reprocessed by TCRdb itself: fastp quality trimming at Q25, MiXCR clonotype calling, in-frame beta chains only. Records with the same CDR3 protein are collapsed into one entry carrying the most frequent genes and DNA. The sample data list nearly 110,000 distinct CDR3 sequences, and 30% of these were observed just once. Under 6% of the sample rests with the top ten. The lymph node samples were taken from the axillary draining lymph nodes of breast cancer patients.

This entry belongs to a study of breast tumors, draining lymph nodes, adjacent tissues (dated by TCRdb to about 2016). A note on the overall study: Breast cancer patients provided tumor, adjacent nontumor tissue and axillary lymph nodes, and the study compared the TCR beta repertoires across these three sources. In human breast cancer, the study set out to evaluate how tumor, surrounding tissue and draining lymph node repertoires relate to one another and whether T cells may move between these sites.

CDR3 length: 16 amino acids, cysteine to phenylalanine. Left in the record is the CDR3 DNA by itself, 48 bases read in frame from the first base. Trimming takes 4 bases off V and 6 bases off J; junction bases not matched to a gene: 5. CDR1 and CDR2, looked up from the germline V gene, are ENHRY and SYGVKD. The paper's findings and limits, for the study overall: Tumors showed preferential V and J gene usage, and their T-cell repertoire diversity fell below that of lymph nodes yet above that of nontumor tissue. Tumor and nontumor tissue repertoires were significantly more similar in luminal-like than in basal-like breast cancer. The conclusion that tumor T cells originate in lymph nodes was presented as consistent with a hypothesis rather than as directly demonstrated. The data were judged consistent with most tumor T cells deriving from the lymph node and then expanding within tumor tissue.

Sequenced sample: axillary lymph node tissue. The chain links TRBV10-3 with TRBJ1-6; 11 bases in the junction line up with TRBD1. The TCR comes from a female donor with breast cancer. Some clones in this sample may be carry-over from other donors' samples. CDR3 region: CAISGGGQGVNSPLHF. The nucleotide sequence is TGTGCCATCAGTGGGGGGGGACAGGGGGTTAATTCACCCCTCCACTTT.